The T cell receptor (beta chain) described here comes from a study of blood T cell repertoires in COVID-19. Whole-study context: Acute and convalescent COVID-19 specimens originated in the United States, Italy and Spain. T cells, B-cell-depleted T cells, or PBMCs supplied cDNA or gDNA.

Per the study methods: Reference gene primer amplification in the assay estimated nucleated cell counts. Libraries were prepared by immunoSEQ multiplex PCR; TCRdb keeps only in-frame clonotypes and omits some of them. D and trimming were read from the DNA, whereas the V and J calls and clone size are those reported in that table. The sample carries some 110,000 clones, 70% to 85% recorded once. The TCR was taken from a man between 65 and 85 years old with active or convalescent COVID-19. The sample comprised peripheral blood.

The CDR3 coding sequence is TGTGCCAGCAGCTTCCCCGGGACAGTGGCCAGCTCCTATAATTCACCCCTCCACTTT. Amino acids: CASSFPGTVASSYNSPLHF. J is TRBJ1-6 and V is TRBV5-5; 7 bases agree with TRBD1. This CDR3 has 19 amino acids. V shed 2 bases, J shed 0 bases, and the junction held 11 bases outside the gene matches. Germline CDR1 SGHKS, CDR2 YYEKEE (reference sequence).